This T cell receptor (beta chain) was sequenced in a study of cytomegalovirus exposure and HLA in healthy donors. The CDR3 consists of 18 residues. V lost 1 base to trimming and J lost 0 bases; unmatched junction nucleotides: 8. Germline values: CDR1 SGHRS, CDR2 YFSETQ. Assay used: immunoSEQ multiplex PCR; TCRdb lists only in-frame clones, some missing. The sample contains some 330,000 clones, about nine tenths of which appear only once. V usage is TRBV5-1 and J usage is TRBJ2-4; the match to TRBD2 covers 9 bases. The specimen sequenced was PBMCs. The sequence was obtained from a woman aged 18-29 years in good health and CMV-seronegative. CDR3 sequence (DNA): TGCGCCAGCAGCTTGATGGCGGGAGGGCCCCTAGCCAAAAACATTCAGTACTTC. Protein product: CASSLMAGGPLAKNIQYF.